This T cell receptor (beta chain) was documented in a study of blood T cell repertoires in COVID-19. In the study overall: The origin of the acute and convalescent COVID-19 samples was the United States, Italy and Spain. Sample material is recorded as cDNA or gDNA derived from T cells, B-cell-depleted T cells, or PBMCs.

In the original processing: How many nucleated cells were present was estimated from reference gene primer amplification. Sequenced by immunoSEQ multiplex PCR; TCRdb stores in-frame clones only, minus some. V, J and clone size were drawn from that table, and D and trimming were deduced from the DNA. The data hold 250,000 or so clones, with 70% to 90% observed a single time. Trimming removed 7 bases from V and 6 bases from J, with 9 bases in between. The germline V gene has CDR1 SNHLY and CDR2 FYNNEI. This CDR3 has 12 residues. The sequenced material came from peripheral blood. The chain recombines TRBV2 with TRBJ2-2; D is perhaps TRBD2 (5 bases). This TCR was sampled from a man older than 75 with acute or convalescent COVID-19. CDR3 residues: CASKEGPGELFF. In nucleotides, the CDR3 is TGTGCCAGCAAAGAGGGCCCCGGGGAGCTGTTTTTT.